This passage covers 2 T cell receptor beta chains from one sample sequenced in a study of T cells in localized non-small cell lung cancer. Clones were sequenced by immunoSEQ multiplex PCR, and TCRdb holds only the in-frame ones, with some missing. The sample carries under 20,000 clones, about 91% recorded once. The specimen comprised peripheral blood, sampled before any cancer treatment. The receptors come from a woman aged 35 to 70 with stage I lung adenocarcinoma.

The DNA of the CDR3 is TGTGCCAGCAGTGAAGGGACAACACCACCCTACGAGCAGTACTTC. Residues: CASSEGTTPPYEQYF. The chain employs TRBV2 and TRBJ2-7; D might be TRBD1 (5 bases). The CDR3 consists of 15 residues. Trimming removed 1 base at V and 2 bases at J, with 12 bases between. Per the germline V gene, CDR1 is SNHLY and CDR2 is FYNNEI.

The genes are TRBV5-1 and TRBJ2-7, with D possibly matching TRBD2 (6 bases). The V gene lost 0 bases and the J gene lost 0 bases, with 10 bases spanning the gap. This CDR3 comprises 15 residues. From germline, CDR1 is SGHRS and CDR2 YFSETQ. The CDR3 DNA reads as TGCGCCAGCAGCTTGGACACGGAGGGCTCCTACGAGCAGTACTTC. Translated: CASSLDTEGSYEQYF.